A selection of T cell receptor beta chains follows, all from one sample in a study of post-analysis software for immune sequencing data. TCRdb ran MiXCR on the PCR reads and lists one entry per CDR3 protein. The sample shows about 150,000 distinct CDR3 sequences, approximately 30% of them seen only once. Sequencing was performed on blood. The receptor source for this set is a girl aged 10 to 17 with multiple sclerosis. CDR3s include the opening cysteine and the closing phenylalanine or tryptophan. The order of the fields is D gene, clone size, V gene, J gene, CDR3 DNA, CDR3 protein. D genes are given only for firm matches. Clone size is not always given. Where it is, it says once, few, many or a class for expanded clones.

D gene: -; clone size: many; V gene: TRBV10-2; J gene: TRBJ2-5; CDR3 DNA: TGCGCCAGCTCCCCCCAGGGGCAAGAGACCCAGTACTTC; CDR3 protein: CASSPQGQETQYF
D gene: -; clone size: -; V gene: TRBV7-2; J gene: TRBJ2-7; CDR3 DNA: TGTGCCAGCAGCTTTGGGGGGATCAGGGAGCAGTACTTC; CDR3 protein: CASSFGGIREQYF
D gene: TRBD2; clone size: few; V gene: TRBV3-1; J gene: TRBJ2-5; CDR3 DNA: TGTGCCAGCAGCCTCGTGTTCACTAGCGGGGCCCAAGAGACCCAGTACTTC; CDR3 protein: CASSLVFTSGAQETQYF
D gene: -; clone size: many; V gene: TRBV29-1; J gene: TRBJ2-1; CDR3 DNA: TGCAGCGTTGAACTGGGCAGGGGCAGCTCCTACAATGAGCAGTTCTTC; CDR3 protein: CSVELGRGSSYNEQFF
D gene: TRBD2; clone size: many; V gene: TRBV6-1; J gene: TRBJ2-1; CDR3 DNA: TGTGCCAGCAGTGGAGCGGGAGGGCCCGGAACCTACAATGAGCAGTTCTTC; CDR3 protein: CASSGAGGPGTYNEQFF
D gene: -; clone size: -; V gene: TRBV28; J gene: TRBJ2-7; CDR3 DNA: TGTGCCAGCAGAAGCGGACCGATCTCCTACGAGCAGTACTTC; CDR3 protein: CASRSGPISYEQYF
D gene: -; clone size: -; V gene: TRBV6-5; J gene: TRBJ1-1; CDR3 DNA: TGTGTCAGCAGGGCCACTTTGAACACTGAAGCTTTCTTT; CDR3 protein: CVSRATLNTEAFF
D gene: -; clone size: -; V gene: TRBV7-9; J gene: TRBJ2-5; CDR3 DNA: TGTGCCAGCAGTTCATTGAGGGACCAAGAGACCCAGTACTTC; CDR3 protein: CASSSLRDQETQYF
D gene: -; clone size: many; V gene: TRBV5-4; J gene: TRBJ2-3; CDR3 DNA: TGTGCCAGCAGCTTGGGAGAAGATACGCAGTATTTT; CDR3 protein: CASSLGEDTQYF
D gene: -; clone size: few; V gene: TRBV29-1; J gene: TRBJ2-6; CDR3 DNA: TGCAGCGTTGTAGCCGGGGCTGGGGCCAACGTCCTGACTTTC; CDR3 protein: CSVVAGAGANVLTF
D gene: -; clone size: -; V gene: TRBV7-8; J gene: TRBJ1-1; CDR3 DNA: TGTGCCAGCAGCCCCCGACAGGTCATGAACACTGAAGCTTTCTTT; CDR3 protein: CASSPRQVMNTEAFF
D gene: -; clone size: many; V gene: TRBV29-1; J gene: TRBJ1-5; CDR3 DNA: TGCAGCGCAGGGGATAGCAATCAGCCCCAGCATTTT; CDR3 protein: CSAGDSNQPQHF
D gene: -; clone size: -; V gene: TRBV20-1; J gene: TRBJ2-5; CDR3 DNA: TGCAGTGCTAGAGAGGAACAGGGAGAGACCCAGTACTTC; CDR3 protein: CSAREEQGETQYF
D gene: -; clone size: -; V gene: TRBV5-1; J gene: TRBJ2-3; CDR3 DNA: TGCGCCAGCAACGATGGTAGCACAGATACGCAGTATTTT; CDR3 protein: CASNDGSTDTQYF
D gene: TRBD2; clone size: few; V gene: TRBV3-1; J gene: TRBJ2-1; CDR3 DNA: TGTGCCAGCAGCTCTAGCGGGAGTGAGCAGTTCTTC; CDR3 protein: CASSSSGSEQFF
D gene: TRBD2; clone size: many; V gene: TRBV7-3; J gene: TRBJ2-1; CDR3 DNA: TGTGCCAGCAGCTTAGAGGGAGGGCCAGGGAATGAGCAGTTCTTC; CDR3 protein: CASSLEGGPGNEQFF
D gene: TRBD1; clone size: -; V gene: TRBV18; J gene: TRBJ1-1; CDR3 DNA: TGTGCCAGCTCGCATCCTCAGGGGGAGTCTAAATCTGAAGCTTTCTTT; CDR3 protein: CASSHPQGESKSEAFF